Shown below are 12 T cell receptor beta chains from a single sample sequenced in a study of regulatory T cells in long-lasting Graves disease. Time point given: newly diagnosed GD, antithyroid drugs for less than 3 months. RNA from PBMCs was the source of the TCR library. Library construction for TCR beta used iRepertoire HTBI primers and Arm-PCR of CDR3 regions. TCRdb analysed the multiplex PCR reads with MiXCR anew, one entry per CDR3 protein. Counted here are 350,000 to 450,000 distinct CDR3 sequences, about an eighth occurring once; the ten biggest clones make up over 15%. In addition, the sample was reused for a study of T cells in Graves' hyperthyroidism and ophthalmopathy.

Material: peripheral blood mononuclear cells (PBMCs), obtained at new diagnosis, from a patient treated with antithyroid drugs. These receptors all come from a woman aged 18-29 years with Graves disease.

This chain uses TRBV14 with TRBJ2-6, with D possibly TRBD1 on 5 matching bases. Looked up from germline, CDR1 is SGHDN and CDR2 is FVKESK. The CDR3 runs 15 residues. Deletions cut 1 base from V and 2 bases from J, with 6 bases between. As DNA, the CDR3 is TGTGCCAGCAGCCAAGGACAGCCTGGGGCCAACGTCCTGACTTTC. Residues: CASSQGQPGANVLTF.

This clonotype occurred a few times. The chain combines TRBV7-9 with TRBJ2-1, with D possibly matching TRBD2 (6 bases). The CDR3 runs 17 residues. Germline values: CDR1 SEHNR, CDR2 FQNEAQ (reference sequence). V lost 1 base, J lost 2 bases, and 15 bases lay in between. The CDR3 region has the DNA TGTGCCAGCAGCTTAGTGCTGACGGGGGTGGCCTACAATGAGCAGTTCTTC. Protein: CASSLVLTGVAYNEQFF.

This clonotype showed up just a few times. The chain joins TRBV27 to TRBJ2-1, with TRBD2 identical over 7 bases. The CDR3 loop spans 14 amino acids. The germline CDR1 and CDR2 sequences are MNHEY and SMNVEV (reference sequence). V shed 5 bases and J 4 bases; nucleotides not matched to a gene: 5. CDR3 in DNA: TGTGCCAGCAGTCCCCGGGAGGTGTACAATGAGCAGTTCTTC. Protein: CASSPREVYNEQFF.

This clonotype was detected a few times. A much larger clone differs from this one at a single base, so this may be a read error. This chain links TRBV6-2 or TRBV6-3 with TRBJ1-5, with TRBD1 matching over 9 bases. Germline values: CDR1 MNHEY, CDR2 SVGEGT. This CDR3 has 18 amino acids. V trimming: 2 bases; J trimming: 6 bases; junction bases outside the gene matches: 14. This CDR3 reads CASSYVAHRGPGSQPQHF. The DNA of the CDR3 is TGTGCCAGCAGTTACGTGGCTCACAGGGGGCCTGGCAGTCAGCCCCAGCATTTT.

The table lists this clonotype with many counts. The chain recombines TRBV20-1 with TRBJ2-5; 7 bases agree with TRBD2. V dropped 5 bases and J dropped 2; count of bases not matched to a gene: 8. Per the germline V gene, CDR1 is DFQATT and CDR2 is SNEGSKA (reference sequence). The CDR3 is 14 amino acids. CDR3 coding DNA: TGCAGTGCTCAAGCCGGGACTAAACAAGAGACCCAGTACTTC. Translating it yields CSAQAGTKQETQYF.

The V call is TRBV6-5, the J call TRBJ1-6; D possibly corresponds to TRBD1 (6 bases). The germline CDR1 and CDR2 sequences are MNHEY and SVGAGI. This CDR3 has 13 residues. V was pared by 4 bases and J by 10 bases, with 11 bases between. The CDR3 DNA reads TGTGCCAGCAGTTCGGACAGAAGGTCACCCCTCCACTTT. Translating it yields CASSSDRRSPLHF.

There are a few counts of this clonotype. The rearrangement joins TRBV20-1 to TRBJ2-2; D might be TRBD1 (5 bases). Trimming shortened V by 6 bases and J by 3 bases, and 17 bases separated the two germline ends. The CDR3 extends over 15 amino acids. The V gene's germline CDR1 is DFQATT and CDR2 SNEGSKA (reference sequence). In DNA, the CDR3 is TGCAGTGCAATAGAAAAGGGGTATTACACCGGGGAGCTGTTTTTT. Protein: CSAIEKGYYTGELFF.

This clonotype was observed many times. The chain employs TRBV7-9 and TRBJ2-2, with 15 bases that match TRBD2. This CDR3 is built from 16 residues. Germline CDR1 reads SEHNR; CDR2 reads FQNEAQ (reference sequence). Unmatched junction bases numbered 9, after V lost 5 bases and J lost 11 bases. CDR3 region: CASSRGLAGGSSELFF. CDR3 DNA sequence: TGTGCCAGCAGCCGAGGACTAGCGGGAGGGTCGTCAGAGCTGTTTTTT.

This clonotype has a count of ten or more. The CDR3 loop reads CASSQDRGGVGETQYF. The CDR3 DNA is TGTGCCAGCAGCCAAGATCGGGGGGGCGTCGGGGAGACCCAGTACTTC. V gene TRBV4-2 combines with J gene TRBJ2-5, with 8 bases fitting TRBD2. Trimming removed 0 bases from V and 5 bases from J; junction bases left unmatched: 8. This CDR3 is 16 amino acids long. Germline V lookup: CDR1 LGHNA, CDR2 YNFKEQ.

This clonotype was observed a few times. The rearrangement joins TRBV27 to TRBJ2-1; 8 bases map to TRBD2. V dropped 0 bases and J dropped 8; count of bases not matched to a gene: 6. Germline V gene sequence: CDR1 MNHEY, CDR2 SMNVEV (reference sequence). The length of the CDR3 is 15 residues. The CDR3 region has the DNA TGTGCCAGCAGTTTATCCGTAAGCGGGAGCGATGAGCAGTTCTTC. Protein sequence: CASSLSVSGSDEQFF.

In its sample, this clonotype was seen a few times. The chain combines TRBV20-1 with TRBJ2-7; D ambiguous. There are 10 residues in the CDR3. V lost 5 bases and J lost 5, with 7 bases in between. Germline V gives CDR1 DFQATT, CDR2 SNEGSKA (reference sequence). CDR3 in DNA: TGCAGTGCTTTCGCCCACGAGCAGTACTTC. It yields the protein CSAFAHEQYF.

This clonotype was found many times. The rearrangement links TRBV20-1 to TRBJ1-2, with D unresolved. The CDR3 loop spans 12 amino acids. CDR1 and CDR2 from the germline V gene are DFQATT and SNEGSKA (reference sequence). Deletions cut 3 bases from V and 11 bases from J, with 16 bases between. The CDR3 bases are TGCAGTGCTAGGGCCCCGGGTCACTATTACACCTTC. Amino acids: CSARAPGHYYTF.